This TCR beta chain originates from a study of blood T cells in healthy people across ages. A word on this clonotype: A read error may be the cause here, since a much bigger clone is one base away.

A second PCR of about 7 to 11 cycles used a sample-barcoded 5' primer and a J-beta primer mix. TCRdb recomputed calls from the 5' RACE reads with MiXCR, one row per CDR3 protein. The sample records 1.5 million to 2 million distinct CDR3 sequences, roughly 27% being singletons. Germline loops: CDR1 DFQATT, CDR2 SNEGSKA (reference sequence). The CDR3 is 13 residues long. Trimming took 5 bases from V and 5 from J; bases not matched to a gene: 5. V is TRBV20-1 and J is TRBJ2-2, with TRBD1 matching 7 bases. Sequenced sample: blood. The TCR originated in a young woman in good health. As DNA, the CDR3 is TGCAGTGCTGGGGGACAGTTGACCGGGGAGCTGTTTTTT. Its protein product is CSAGGQLTGELFF.